The T cell receptor (beta chain) described here comes from a study of PD-1 blockade in classical Hodgkin lymphoma. This clone was seen a few times. The data were produced by immunoSEQ multiplex PCR, yet TCRdb's version contains in-frame clones alone and is incomplete. The table shows about 30,000 clones, with approximately 93% occurring only once. Trimming shortened V by 2 bases and J by 4 bases, and 13 bases separated the two germline ends. CDR3 length equals 14 residues. Germline V lookup: CDR1 SGHNT, CDR2 YYREEE (reference sequence). Time point reported: newly diagnosed, previously untreated cHL patient sample.

The sample was peripheral blood mononuclear cells (PBMCs). The V gene is TRBV5-4, the J gene TRBJ2-7; D ambiguous. This clonotype originated in a human donor with classical Hodgkin lymphoma. The CDR3 region is CASSLNTDHYEQYF. DNA for the CDR3: TGTGCCAGCAGCTTAAACACAGACCATTACGAGCAGTACTTC.